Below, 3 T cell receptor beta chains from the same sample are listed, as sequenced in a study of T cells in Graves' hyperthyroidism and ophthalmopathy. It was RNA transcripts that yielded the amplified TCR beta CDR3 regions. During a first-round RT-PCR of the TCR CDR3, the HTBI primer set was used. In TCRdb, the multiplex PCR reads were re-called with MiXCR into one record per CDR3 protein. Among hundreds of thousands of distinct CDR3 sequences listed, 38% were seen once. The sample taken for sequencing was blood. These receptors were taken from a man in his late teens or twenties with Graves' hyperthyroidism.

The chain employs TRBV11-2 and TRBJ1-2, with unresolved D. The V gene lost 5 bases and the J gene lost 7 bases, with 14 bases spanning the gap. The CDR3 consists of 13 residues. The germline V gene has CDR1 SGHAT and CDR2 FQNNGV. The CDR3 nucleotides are TGTGCCAGCAGCCGGACTAGCGGGAGTGGCTACACCTTC. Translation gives CASSRTSGSGYTF.

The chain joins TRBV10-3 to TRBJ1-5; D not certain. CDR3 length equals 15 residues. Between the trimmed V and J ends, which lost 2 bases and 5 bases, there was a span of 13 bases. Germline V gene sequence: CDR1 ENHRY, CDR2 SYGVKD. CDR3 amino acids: CAISEGGTYYQPQHF. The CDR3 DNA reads TGTGCCATCAGTGAGGGAGGCACATACTATCAGCCCCAGCATTTT.

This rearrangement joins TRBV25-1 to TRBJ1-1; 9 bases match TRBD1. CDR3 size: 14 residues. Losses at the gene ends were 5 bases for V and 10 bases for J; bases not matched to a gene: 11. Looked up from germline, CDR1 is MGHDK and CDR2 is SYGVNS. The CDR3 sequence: CASSYTGGADSAFF. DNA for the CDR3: TGTGCCAGCAGTTACACAGGGGGCGCGGACTCAGCTTTCTTT.